The present entry profiles one T cell receptor (beta chain) with its context. The sample is drawn from a study of blood T cells in healthy people across ages. Then a second PCR, running about 7 to 11 cycles, was carried out with a sample-barcoded 5' primer and a J-beta primer mix. With 12 random nucleotides, a template-switch adaptor tagged each individual cDNA molecule. TCRdb called the 5' RACE reads again in MiXCR, with one record for every CDR3 protein. The sample holds 650,000 to 1,000,000 distinct CDR3 sequences, around 36% seen once. Germline CDR1 MNHNY, CDR2 SVGAGI (reference sequence). The CDR3 extends over 15 amino acids. Unmatched junction bases numbered 4, after V lost 0 bases and J lost 4 bases.

The genes are TRBV6-6 and TRBJ1-2, with 8 nucleotides matching TRBD1. Sequencing input: blood. This TCR was sampled from a man between 18 and 29 years old in good health. The CDR3 spells CASSYSDRGGYGYTF. The CDR3 DNA reads TGTGCCAGCAGTTACTCTGACAGGGGCGGCTATGGCTACACCTTC.